This T cell receptor (beta chain) was profiled in a study of OX40 agonist ivuxolimab in advanced cancers. For the study at large: Patients receiving dose escalation had hepatocellular carcinoma, melanoma, renal cell or head and neck cancer. A partial response was reached by three patients: one with hepatocellular carcinoma and two with cutaneous melanoma.

This clone was seen a single time. TCRdb keeps only in-frame clones here, not all; method: immunoSEQ multiplex PCR. The sample holds about 120,000 clones; 80% to 90% are singletons and the top ten take about 0.55%. The CDR3 covers 16 residues. Looked up from germline, CDR1 is KGHSH and CDR2 is LQKENI. Trimming took 1 base from V and 5 from J; bases not matched to a gene: 2. The chain recombines TRBV18 with TRBJ2-7, with 16 nucleotides matching TRBD2. The TCR sequence derives from an adult with an advanced solid tumor such as melanoma, head and neck, liver or kidney cancer. Sample: CD4+ or CD8+ T cells sorted from blood, taken in a trial of the OX40 agonist ivuxolimab. CDR3 nucleotides: TGTGCCAGCTCACCACGGGGACTAGCGGGGGGGGACGAGCAGTACTTC. Translating gives CASSPRGLAGGDEQYF.